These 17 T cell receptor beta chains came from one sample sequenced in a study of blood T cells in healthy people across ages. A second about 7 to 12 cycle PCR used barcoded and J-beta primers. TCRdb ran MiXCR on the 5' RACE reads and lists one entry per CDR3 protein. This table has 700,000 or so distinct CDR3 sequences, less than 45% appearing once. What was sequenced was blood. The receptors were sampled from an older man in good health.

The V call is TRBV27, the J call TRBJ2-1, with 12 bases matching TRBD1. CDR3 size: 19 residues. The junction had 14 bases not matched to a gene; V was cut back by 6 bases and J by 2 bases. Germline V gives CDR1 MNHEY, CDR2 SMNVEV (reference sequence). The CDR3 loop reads CASRPLGQGAQSTYNEQFF. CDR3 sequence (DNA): TGTGCCAGCAGACCGCTGGGACAGGGGGCGCAAAGCACCTACAATGAGCAGTTCTTC.

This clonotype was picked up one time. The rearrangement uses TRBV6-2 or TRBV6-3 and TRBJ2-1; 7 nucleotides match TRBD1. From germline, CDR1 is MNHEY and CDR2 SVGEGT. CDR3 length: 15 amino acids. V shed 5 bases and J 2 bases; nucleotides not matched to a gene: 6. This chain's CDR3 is CASSRDSWAYNEQFF. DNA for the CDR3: TGTGCCAGCAGTCGGGACAGCTGGGCCTACAATGAGCAGTTCTTC.

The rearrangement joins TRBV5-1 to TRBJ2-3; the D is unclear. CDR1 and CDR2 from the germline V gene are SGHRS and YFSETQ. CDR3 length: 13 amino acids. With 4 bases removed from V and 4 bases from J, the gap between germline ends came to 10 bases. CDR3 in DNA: TGCGCCAGCAGCCGGCGGCGTTCAGATACGCAGTATTTT. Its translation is CASSRRRSDTQYF.

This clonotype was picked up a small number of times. The CDR3 here is CSVGQLEAFF. The CDR3 nucleotides read TGCAGCGTTGGACAGCTTGAAGCTTTCTTT. The chain employs TRBV29-1 and TRBJ1-1; D is perhaps TRBD1 (5 bases). The ends were cut back, 4 bases at V and 7 bases at J, with 7 bases in the middle. The CDR3 sequence is 10 residues long. Per germline, CDR1 SQVTM and CDR2 ANQGSEA. The whole variable domain, remainder taken from reference TRBV29-1 and TRBJ1-1, is SAVISQKPSRDICQRGTSLTIQCQVDSQVTMMFWYRQQPGQSLTLIATANQGSEATYESGFVIDKFPISRPNLTFSTLTVSNMSPEDSSIYLCSVGQLEAFFGQGTRLTVV.

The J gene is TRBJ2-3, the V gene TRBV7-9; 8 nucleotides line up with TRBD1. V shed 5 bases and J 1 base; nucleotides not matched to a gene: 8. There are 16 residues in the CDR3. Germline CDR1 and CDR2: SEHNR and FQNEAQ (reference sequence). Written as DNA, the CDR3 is TGTGCCAGCAGCGCGGACAGGGAAGTAGGCACAGATACGCAGTATTTT. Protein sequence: CASSADREVGTDTQYF. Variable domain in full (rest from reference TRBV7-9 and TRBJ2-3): DTGVSQNPRHKITKRGQNVTFRCDPISEHNRLYWYRQTLGQGPEFLTYFQNEAQLEKSRLLSDRFSAERPKGSFSTLEIQRTEQGDSAMYLCASSADREVGTDTQYFGPGTRLTVL.

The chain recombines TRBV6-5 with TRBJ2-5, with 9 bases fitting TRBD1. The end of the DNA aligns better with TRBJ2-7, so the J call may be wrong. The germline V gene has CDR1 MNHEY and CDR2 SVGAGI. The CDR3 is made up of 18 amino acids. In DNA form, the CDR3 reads TGTGCCAGCAGTTACTCCCTGGGACAGGGTGGTTCGGCCTACGAGCAGTACTTC. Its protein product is CASSYSLGQGGSAYEQYF.

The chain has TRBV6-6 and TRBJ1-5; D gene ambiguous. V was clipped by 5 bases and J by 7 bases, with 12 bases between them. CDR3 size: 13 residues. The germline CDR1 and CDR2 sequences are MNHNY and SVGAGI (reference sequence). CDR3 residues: CASSQRTRQPQHF. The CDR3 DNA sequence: TGTGCCAGCAGTCAGAGGACGAGGCAGCCCCAGCATTTT.

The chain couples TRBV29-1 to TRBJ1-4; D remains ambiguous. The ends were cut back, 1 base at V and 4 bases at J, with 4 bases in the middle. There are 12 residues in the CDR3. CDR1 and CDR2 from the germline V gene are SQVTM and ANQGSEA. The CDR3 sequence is CSVEAGNEKLFF. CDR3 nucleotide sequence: TGCAGCGTTGAAGCCGGTAATGAAAAACTGTTTTTT.

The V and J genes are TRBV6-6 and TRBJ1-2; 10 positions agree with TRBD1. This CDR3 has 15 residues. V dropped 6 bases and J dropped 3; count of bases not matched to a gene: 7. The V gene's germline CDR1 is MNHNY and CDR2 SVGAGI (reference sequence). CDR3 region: CASRPDRGLYYGYTF. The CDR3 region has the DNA TGTGCCAGCAGACCTGACAGGGGGCTGTACTATGGCTACACCTTC.

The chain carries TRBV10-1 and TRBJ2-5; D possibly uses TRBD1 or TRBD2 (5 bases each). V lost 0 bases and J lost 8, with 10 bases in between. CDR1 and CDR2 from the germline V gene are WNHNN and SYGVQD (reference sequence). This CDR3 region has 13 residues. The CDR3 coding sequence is TGCGCCAGCAGTGAGTCCGGGACCGCAACCCAGTACTTC. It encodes CASSESGTATQYF.

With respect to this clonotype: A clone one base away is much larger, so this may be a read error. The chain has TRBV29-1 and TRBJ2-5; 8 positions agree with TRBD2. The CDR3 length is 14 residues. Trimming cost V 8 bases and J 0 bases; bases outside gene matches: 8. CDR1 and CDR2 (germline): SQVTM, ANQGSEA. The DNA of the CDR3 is TGCAGCATTGGACTAGCAAACTACCAAGAGACCCAGTACTTC. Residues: CSIGLANYQETQYF.

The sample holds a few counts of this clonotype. In nucleotides, the CDR3 is TGTGCCAGCAGCACACACAGGGGCGTGAACACTGAAGCTTTCTTT. This gives the protein CASSTHRGVNTEAFF. The rearrangement joins TRBV5-8 to TRBJ1-1; TRBD1 matches 7 bases. The germline V gene has CDR1 SGHTS and CDR2 YDEGEE. Germline trimming cut 4 bases from V and 0 bases from J; bases unmatched to any gene: 6. The CDR3 is 15 amino acids.

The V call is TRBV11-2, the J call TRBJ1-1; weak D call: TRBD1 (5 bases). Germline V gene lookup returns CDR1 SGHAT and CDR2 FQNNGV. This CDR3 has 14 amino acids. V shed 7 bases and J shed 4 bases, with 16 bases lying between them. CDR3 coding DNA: TGTGCCAGCACCCAATGGCCAGGGAGCACTGAAGCTTTCTTT. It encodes CASTQWPGSTEAFF.

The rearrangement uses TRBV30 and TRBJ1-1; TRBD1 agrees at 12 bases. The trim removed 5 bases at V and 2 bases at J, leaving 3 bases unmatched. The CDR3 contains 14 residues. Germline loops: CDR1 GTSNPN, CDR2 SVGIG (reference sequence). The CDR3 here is CAWLGTGGNTEAFF. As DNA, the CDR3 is TGTGCCTGGCTGGGGACAGGGGGCAACACTGAAGCTTTCTTT.

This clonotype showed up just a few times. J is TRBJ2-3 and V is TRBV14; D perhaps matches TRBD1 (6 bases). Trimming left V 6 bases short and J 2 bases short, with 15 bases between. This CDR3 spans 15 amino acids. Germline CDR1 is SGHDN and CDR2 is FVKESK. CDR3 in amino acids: CASRPQGLPTDTQYF. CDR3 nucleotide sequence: TGTGCCAGCAGACCACAGGGCCTTCCCACAGATACGCAGTATTTT.

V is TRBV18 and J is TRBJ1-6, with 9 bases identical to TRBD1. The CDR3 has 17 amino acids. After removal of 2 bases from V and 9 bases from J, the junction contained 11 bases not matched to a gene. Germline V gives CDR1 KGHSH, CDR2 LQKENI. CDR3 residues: CASSPSGQGHVGSPLHF. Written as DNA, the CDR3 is TGTGCCAGCTCACCATCGGGACAGGGACATGTTGGTTCACCCCTCCACTTT.

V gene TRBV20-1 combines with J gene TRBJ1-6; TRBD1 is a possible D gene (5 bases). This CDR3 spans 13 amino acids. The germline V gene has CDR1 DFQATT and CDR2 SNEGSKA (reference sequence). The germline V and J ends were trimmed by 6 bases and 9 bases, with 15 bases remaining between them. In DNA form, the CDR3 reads TGCAGTGCCAAGCCGACAGAAACTTCACCCCTCCACTTT. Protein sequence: CSAKPTETSPLHF.